The rows below give T cell receptor beta chains drawn from one sample of a study of Graves' ophthalmopathy and Graves' hyperthyroidism. Each CDR3 protein gets one entry after TCRdb re-called the multiplex PCR reads with MiXCR. The sample holds about 400,000 distinct CDR3 sequences, around 20% seen once. The sample taken for sequencing was peripheral blood. Receptors were obtained from a woman under 30 with Graves' ophthalmopathy. Both conserved end residues are part of each CDR3. Each record gives: V gene, D gene, clone size, J gene, CDR3 protein, CDR3 DNA. A D gene is named only where the DNA matches it firmly. Not every row has a clone size; where given, it reads once, few, many or a size class.

V gene: TRBV19
D gene: TRBD2
clone size: many
J gene: TRBJ2-7
CDR3 protein: CASRAGGSSYEQYF
CDR3 DNA: TGTGCCAGCCGCGCGGGGGGTAGCTCCTACGAGCAGTACTTC

V gene: TRBV30
D gene: .
clone size: many
J gene: TRBJ2-6
CDR3 protein: CAWREGAGANVLTF
CDR3 DNA: TGTGCCTGGAGAGAGGGGGCTGGGGCCAACGTCCTGACTTTC

V gene: TRBV29-1
D gene: .
clone size: many
J gene: TRBJ1-1
CDR3 protein: CSVELVGKPTEAFF
CDR3 DNA: TGCAGCGTTGAGCTGGTAGGGAAGCCCACTGAAGCTTTCTTT

V gene: TRBV3-1
D gene: .
clone size: many
J gene: TRBJ2-7
CDR3 protein: CASSQVAGYEQYF
CDR3 DNA: TGTGCCAGCAGCCAAGTAGCCGGCTACGAGCAGTACTTC

V gene: TRBV6-2/TRBV6-3
D gene: .
clone size: .
J gene: TRBJ2-7
CDR3 protein: CASRSSGEQYF
CDR3 DNA: TGTGCCAGCAGGTCGTCGGGGGAGCAGTACTTC

V gene: TRBV12-3/TRBV12-4
D gene: TRBD1
clone size: many
J gene: TRBJ2-7
CDR3 protein: CASSPPGQGAYEQYF
CDR3 DNA: TGTGCCAGCAGTCCTCCGGGACAGGGGGCTTACGAGCAGTACTTC

V gene: TRBV12-3/TRBV12-4
D gene: TRBD1
clone size: few
J gene: TRBJ2-7
CDR3 protein: CASSQDRGKDEQYF
CDR3 DNA: TGTGCCAGCAGCCAGGACAGGGGGAAGGACGAGCAGTACTTC

V gene: TRBV7-2
D gene: .
clone size: many
J gene: TRBJ2-5
CDR3 protein: CASSLGGSHQETQYF
CDR3 DNA: TGTGCCAGCAGCTTAGGGGGCAGCCACCAAGAGACCCAGTACTTC

V gene: TRBV6-2/TRBV6-3
D gene: .
clone size: .
J gene: TRBJ1-5
CDR3 protein: CASSYFSPQPQHF
CDR3 DNA: TGTGCCAGCAGTTACTTTTCCCCACAGCCCCAGCATTTT

V gene: TRBV12-3/TRBV12-4
D gene: TRBD1
clone size: many
J gene: TRBJ2-2
CDR3 protein: CASSLRVRGTGELFF
CDR3 DNA: TGTGCCAGCAGTTTACGTGTCAGGGGGACCGGGGAGCTGTTTTTT

V gene: TRBV7-9
D gene: TRBD1
clone size: many
J gene: TRBJ2-7
CDR3 protein: CASSLRQGKNEQYF
CDR3 DNA: TGTGCCAGCAGCCTCCGACAGGGGAAGAACGAGCAGTACTTC

V gene: TRBV5-1
D gene: .
clone size: many
J gene: TRBJ2-5
CDR3 protein: CASSLFREETQYF
CDR3 DNA: TGCGCCAGCAGCTTGTTCAGGGAAGAGACCCAGTACTTC

V gene: TRBV6-1
D gene: .
clone size: .
J gene: TRBJ1-6
CDR3 protein: CASSDQALLGSPLHF
CDR3 DNA: TGTGCCAGCAGTGATCAGGCACTCTTAGGTTCACCCCTCCACTTT

V gene: TRBV12-3/TRBV12-4
D gene: TRBD2
clone size: .
J gene: TRBJ2-7
CDR3 protein: CASSSTRLAGREQYF
CDR3 DNA: TGTGCCAGCAGTTCGACCCGGCTAGCGGGACGCGAGCAGTACTTC

V gene: TRBV28
D gene: .
clone size: many
J gene: TRBJ2-5
CDR3 protein: CASRIGGTEETQYF
CDR3 DNA: TGTGCCAGCAGAATCGGAGGGACAGAAGAGACCCAGTACTTC

V gene: TRBV29-1
D gene: TRBD1
clone size: many
J gene: TRBJ1-2
CDR3 protein: CSVEEDRAYGYTF
CDR3 DNA: TGCAGCGTTGAGGAGGACAGGGCATATGGCTACACCTTC

V gene: TRBV11-2
D gene: .
clone size: many
J gene: TRBJ2-7
CDR3 protein: CASSLQHSLDEQYF
CDR3 DNA: TGTGCCAGCAGCTTGCAGCATAGCCTGGACGAGCAGTACTTC

V gene: TRBV2
D gene: .
clone size: many
J gene: TRBJ1-6
CDR3 protein: CASRVDSSNSPLHF
CDR3 DNA: TGTGCCAGCAGGGTGGACAGCAGTAATTCACCCCTCCACTTT

V gene: TRBV30
D gene: .
clone size: many
J gene: TRBJ1-2
CDR3 protein: CAWSPDSNYGYTF
CDR3 DNA: TGTGCCTGGAGTCCAGACAGTAACTATGGCTACACCTTC

V gene: TRBV2
D gene: .
clone size: many
J gene: TRBJ1-5
CDR3 protein: CASSERGAQPQHF
CDR3 DNA: TGTGCCAGCAGTGAACGGGGGGCACAGCCCCAGCATTTT

V gene: TRBV19
D gene: TRBD1
clone size: .
J gene: TRBJ1-2
CDR3 protein: CASSIGDRGLYGYTF
CDR3 DNA: TGTGCCAGTAGTATAGGGGACAGGGGACTCTATGGCTACACCTTC

V gene: TRBV12-3/TRBV12-4
D gene: .
clone size: many
J gene: TRBJ2-7
CDR3 protein: CASSLAGSAEQYF
CDR3 DNA: TGTGCCAGCAGTTTGGCCGGGTCGGCGGAGCAGTACTTC

V gene: TRBV6-5
D gene: .
clone size: many
J gene: TRBJ1-6
CDR3 protein: CASSYWGTGNSPLHF
CDR3 DNA: TGTGCCAGCAGTTACTGGGGGACGGGGAATTCACCCCTCCACTTT

V gene: TRBV6-1
D gene: .
clone size: many
J gene: TRBJ2-4
CDR3 protein: CASSPPGTPGIQYF
CDR3 DNA: TGTGCCAGCAGTCCCCCCGGGACCCCCGGCATTCAGTACTTC

V gene: TRBV10-3
D gene: .
clone size: few
J gene: TRBJ2-7
CDR3 protein: CAIRETADYEQYF
CDR3 DNA: TGTGCCATCAGGGAGACAGCTGACTACGAGCAGTACTTC

V gene: TRBV18
D gene: .
clone size: many
J gene: TRBJ1-2
CDR3 protein: CASSRSDTYGYTF
CDR3 DNA: TGTGCCAGCTCACGGTCAGATACCTATGGCTACACCTTC

V gene: TRBV10-3
D gene: .
clone size: many
J gene: TRBJ2-7
CDR3 protein: CAISVTPRSSYEQYF
CDR3 DNA: TGTGCCATCAGTGTGACACCGAGAAGCTCCTACGAGCAGTACTTC

V gene: TRBV30
D gene: .
clone size: many
J gene: TRBJ1-2
CDR3 protein: CAWSVGRSGYTF
CDR3 DNA: TGTGCCTGGAGTGTGGGTAGGAGTGGCTACACCTTC

V gene: TRBV4-3
D gene: .
clone size: many
J gene: TRBJ2-5
CDR3 protein: CASSQALQGGGIRETQYF
CDR3 DNA: TGCGCCAGCAGCCAAGCTCTCCAGGGAGGGGGAATTAGGGAGACCCAGTACTTC

V gene: TRBV6-2/TRBV6-3
D gene: TRBD1
clone size: .
J gene: TRBJ1-3
CDR3 protein: CASSKRQGDF
CDR3 DNA: TGTGCCAGCAGTAAACGACAGGGGGATTTT

V gene: TRBV7-2
D gene: .
clone size: many
J gene: TRBJ2-5
CDR3 protein: CASSLVVASETQYF
CDR3 DNA: TGTGCCAGCAGCTTAGTGGTAGCGTCCGAGACCCAGTACTTC

V gene: TRBV9
D gene: .
clone size: few
J gene: TRBJ1-5
CDR3 protein: CASSAGGGFNQPQHF
CDR3 DNA: TGTGCCAGCAGCGCCGGGGGGGGTTTCAATCAGCCCCAGCATTTT

V gene: TRBV4-1
D gene: TRBD2
clone size: .
J gene: TRBJ2-7
CDR3 protein: CASSQPLAGGEQYF
CDR3 DNA: TGCGCCAGCAGCCAACCCCTAGCGGGGGGTGAGCAGTACTTC

V gene: TRBV6-1
D gene: .
clone size: many
J gene: TRBJ1-3
CDR3 protein: CASSGAYGNTIYF
CDR3 DNA: TGTGCCAGCAGTGGAGCATATGGAAACACCATATATTTT

V gene: TRBV19
D gene: .
clone size: .
J gene: TRBJ2-5
CDR3 protein: CASSRRDILQETQYF
CDR3 DNA: TGTGCCAGTAGTCGGCGGGACATACTCCAAGAGACCCAGTACTTC

V gene: TRBV7-3
D gene: TRBD2
clone size: many
J gene: TRBJ2-4
CDR3 protein: CASSLGGLAENIQYF
CDR3 DNA: TGTGCCAGCAGCCTGGGGGGACTAGCGGAAAACATTCAGTACTTC